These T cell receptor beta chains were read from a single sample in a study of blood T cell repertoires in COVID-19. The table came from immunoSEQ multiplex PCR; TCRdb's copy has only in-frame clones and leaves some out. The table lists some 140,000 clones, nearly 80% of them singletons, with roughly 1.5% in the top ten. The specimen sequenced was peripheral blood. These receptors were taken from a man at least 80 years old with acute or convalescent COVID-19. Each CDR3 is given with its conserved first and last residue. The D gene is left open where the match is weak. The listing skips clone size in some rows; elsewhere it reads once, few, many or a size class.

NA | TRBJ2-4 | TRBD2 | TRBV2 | TGTGCCAGCAGTGGCGGGACTACTGGGAAAAACATTCAGTACTTC | CASSGGTTGKNIQYF
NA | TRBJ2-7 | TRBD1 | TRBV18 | TGTGCCAGCTCACCGGGACAGTACTCCTACGAGCAGTACTTC | CASSPGQYSYEQYF
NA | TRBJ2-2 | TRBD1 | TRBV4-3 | TGCGCCAGCAGCCAAGGACAGGGAAACGGGGAGCTGTTTTTT | CASSQGQGNGELFF
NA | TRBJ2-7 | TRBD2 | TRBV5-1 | TGCGCCAGCAGCCCCGAGCTTGGGAGGGCTGTCTACGAGCAGTACTTC | CASSPELGRAVYEQYF
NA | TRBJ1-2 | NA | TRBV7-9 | TGTGCCAGCAGCTCCTCGGCCGGGAACAGCTACACCTTC | CASSSSAGNSYTF
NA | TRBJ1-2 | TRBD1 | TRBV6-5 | TGTGCCAGCAGTTTTGACAGGGCCCCCTATGGCTACACCTTC | CASSFDRAPYGYTF
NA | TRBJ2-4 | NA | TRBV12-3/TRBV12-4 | TGTGCCAGCAGTCCCGGACAGAAGGGTATTCAGTACTTC | CASSPGQKGIQYF
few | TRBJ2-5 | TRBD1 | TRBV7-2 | TGTGCCAGCAGCTCCCTGGACAGGGGTTTCGGAGAGACCCAGTACTTC | CASSSLDRGFGETQYF
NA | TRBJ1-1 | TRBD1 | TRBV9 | TGTGCCAGCAGCGTCGGAAGCGGGACAGGGGGCAACACTGAAGCTTTCTTT | CASSVGSGTGGNTEAFF
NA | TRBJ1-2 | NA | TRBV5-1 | TGCGCCAGCAGCTTACAAGATACTAACTATGGCTACACCTTC | CASSLQDTNYGYTF
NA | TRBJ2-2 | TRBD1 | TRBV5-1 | TGCGCCAGCAGCCCGGGACAGCAGACGGGTACCGGGGAGCTGTTTTTT | CASSPGQQTGTGELFF
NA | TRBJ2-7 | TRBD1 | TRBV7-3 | TGTGCCAGCAGCCCACAGCAGGGGGCAGGCGAGCAGTACTTC | CASSPQQGAGEQYF
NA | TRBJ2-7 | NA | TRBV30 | TGTGCCTGGAGTGTACCGGCGGGGAAAACCTACGAGCAGTACTTC | CAWSVPAGKTYEQYF
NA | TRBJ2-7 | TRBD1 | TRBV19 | TGTGCCAGTAGTCCCCTCTACAGGGGACGAGAGCAGTACTTC | CASSPLYRGREQYF
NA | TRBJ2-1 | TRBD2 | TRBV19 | TGTGCCAGTAGTATATATAGCGGGGGGGCATATAATGAGCAGTTCTTC | CASSIYSGGAYNEQFF
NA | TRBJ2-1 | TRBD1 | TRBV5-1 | TGCGCCAGCAGCGTTGACAGGGGGTGGTCCTACAATGAGCAGTTCTTC | CASSVDRGWSYNEQFF
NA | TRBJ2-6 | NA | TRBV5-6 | TGTGCCAGCAGCCCAGGGATGCCCTCTGGGGCCAACGTCCTGACTTTC | CASSPGMPSGANVLTF